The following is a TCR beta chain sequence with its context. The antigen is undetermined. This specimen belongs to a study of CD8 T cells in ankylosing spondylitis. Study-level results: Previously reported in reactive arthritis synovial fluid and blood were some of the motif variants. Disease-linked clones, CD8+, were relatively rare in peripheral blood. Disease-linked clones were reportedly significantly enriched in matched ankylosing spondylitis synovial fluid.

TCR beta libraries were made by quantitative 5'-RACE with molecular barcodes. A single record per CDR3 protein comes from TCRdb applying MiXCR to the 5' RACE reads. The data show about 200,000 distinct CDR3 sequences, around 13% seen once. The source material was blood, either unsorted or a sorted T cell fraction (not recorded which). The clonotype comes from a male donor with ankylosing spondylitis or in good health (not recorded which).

CDR3 sequence: CASSETDRGLNGYTF. In nucleotides, the CDR3 is TGCGCCAGCAGTGAAACGGACAGGGGACTCAATGGCTACACCTTC. The chain has TRBV10-2 and TRBJ1-2; 9 nucleotides align to TRBD1. The germline V gene has CDR1 WSHSY and CDR2 SAAADI. This CDR3 is 15 amino acids long. J gave up 6 bases and V 3 bases, and 8 bases lay outside the gene matches.